This record covers a single T cell receptor (beta chain). This sample is part of a study of blood T cell repertoires in COVID-19. CDR1 LNHDA and CDR2 SQIVND come from the germline V gene (reference sequence). The CDR3 sequence is 18 residues long. V dropped 6 bases and J dropped 0 bases, with 18 bases sitting between them. Clones were sequenced by immunoSEQ multiplex PCR, and TCRdb holds only the in-frame ones, with some missing. In the table there are about 200,000 clones, roughly 85% of which are singletons. The clonotype was recovered from a human donor with active or convalescent COVID-19. The donor label of this sample is uncertain. Input material: peripheral blood. The V call is TRBV19, the J call TRBJ2-6; perhaps TRBD2 as D (6 bases). The CDR3 sequence is CASSPSGLTVSGANVLTF. CDR3 bases: TGTGCCAGTAGCCCATCGGGACTCACAGTCTCTGGGGCCAACGTCCTGACTTTC. Based on the CDR3 plus reference TRBV19 and TRBJ2-6, the full variable domain is DGGITQSPKYLFRKEGQNVTLSCEQNLNHDAMYWYRQDPGQGLRLIYYSQIVNDFQKGDIAEGYSVSREKKESFPLTVTSAQKNPTAFYLCASSPSGLTVSGANVLTFGAGSRLTVL.